The rows below give T cell receptor beta chains drawn from one sample of a study of blood T cell repertoires in COVID-19. Clones were read by immunoSEQ multiplex PCR, and TCRdb kept only the in-frame ones, dropping some. The sample lists around 110,000 clones, roughly 83% occurring once. Sequencing was carried out using peripheral blood. All receptors come from a human donor in a cohort sampled during active COVID-19. CDR3s include the opening cysteine and the closing phenylalanine or tryptophan. The D gene is left open where the match is weak. For some rows the clone size is stated as once, few or many, or as a class when expanded; others skip it.

.,TRBV27,TRBJ1-3,.,TGTGCCAAACGGGAGGGGAACTCTGGAAACACCATATATTTT,CAKREGNSGNTIYF
.,TRBV27,TRBJ1-1,TRBD1,TGTGCCAGCCGCCTAGGGGGCCAAACTGAAGCTTTCTTT,CASRLGGQTEAFF
.,TRBV4-2,TRBJ2-3,TRBD2,TGTGCCAGCAGCCAAGGAGGGGCTAGCGGGATTCTAGCGACAGATACGCAGTATTTT,CASSQGGASGILATDTQYF
.,TRBV7-9,TRBJ2-3,.,TGTGCCAGCAAACTCACGGAGGCAGATACGCAGTATTTT,CASKLTEADTQYF
.,TRBV7-9,TRBJ2-7,TRBD1,TGTGCCAGCAGCTTAGGGACAGGGTATGAGCAGTACTTC,CASSLGTGYEQYF
.,TRBV7-2,TRBJ2-2,TRBD1,TGTGCCAGCAGCCCGGGACAGGGGGTTTCCTTCGGGGAGCTGTTTTTT,CASSPGQGVSFGELFF
.,TRBV6-5,TRBJ2-2,.,TGTGCCAGCGGAACTAAGAACACCGGGGAGCTGTTTTTT,CASGTKNTGELFF
.,TRBV5-1,TRBJ2-1,.,TGCGCCAGCAGCTTGATGGCAGGGTCCTACAATGAGCAGTTCTTC,CASSLMAGSYNEQFF
.,TRBV28,TRBJ2-7,TRBD2,TGTGCCAGCGTTTCTAGCGGGTTCTCCTACGAGCAGTACTTC,CASVSSGFSYEQYF
.,TRBV7-3,TRBJ2-1,.,TGTGCCAGCAGCTTACCGGGGGCTAGCGGAGGTGAGCAGTTCTTC,CASSLPGASGGEQFF
.,TRBV7-9,TRBJ2-1,TRBD1,TGTGCCAGCAGGGGACAGGGAAAAACTTACAATGAGCAGTTCTTC,CASRGQGKTYNEQFF
.,TRBV10-3,TRBJ1-3,.,TGTGCCATCAGCCCACAGAGCTCTGGAAACACCATATATTTT,CAISPQSSGNTIYF
.,TRBV18,TRBJ1-4,.,TGTGCCAGCTCACCCCAGTCAGGAAAACTGTTTTTT,CASSPQSGKLFF
.,TRBV5-1,TRBJ1-2,TRBD1,TGCGCCAGCAGCTCGGGACAGGTCGGGTATGGCTACACCTTC,CASSSGQVGYGYTF
.,TRBV5-1,TRBJ2-7,.,TGCGCCAGCAGCTTGGGCGGTTCAGATTACGAGCAGTACTTC,CASSLGGSDYEQYF
few,TRBV6-2/TRBV6-3,TRBJ1-1,.,TGTGCCAGCAGTTACCCCGAAGCTGGCACTGAAGCTTTCTTT,CASSYPEAGTEAFF
.,TRBV19,TRBJ2-7,TRBD1,TGTGCCAGTAGTATAGGTCCGACGACAGGGGGAGTCATCTACGAGCAGTACTTC,CASSIGPTTGGVIYEQYF
once,TRBV7-3,TRBJ2-1,TRBD2,TGTGCCAGCAGCGTAGGACTAGCGGGAAACAATGAGCAGTTCTTC,CASSVGLAGNNEQFF
.,TRBV5-8,TRBJ2-6,.,TGTGCCGGGGCAGGCGAAAAAGGTAGCTCTGGGGCCAACGTCCTGACTTTC,CAGAGEKGSSGANVLTF
.,TRBV18,TRBJ2-1,TRBD2,TGTGCCAGCTCTCCGACTAGCGGGAGTGGGAATGAGCAGTTCTTC,CASSPTSGSGNEQFF
.,TRBV7-2,TRBJ1-2,TRBD1,TGTGCCAGCAGCTTGGGACAGGGTGTTTATGGCTACACCTTC,CASSLGQGVYGYTF
.,TRBV4-3,TRBJ1-4,.,TGCGCCAGCAGCCAAAGCTTGGGCTTGCCGAATGAAAAACTGTTTTTT,CASSQSLGLPNEKLFF
.,TRBV6-5,TRBJ2-3,.,TGTGCCAGCAGGCTCAGCGTGATCACAGATACGCAGTATTTT,CASRLSVITDTQYF